These T cell receptor beta chains were read from a single sample in a study of control samples from healthy donors and cancer patients. Profiling relied on immunoSEQ multiplex PCR, and the TCRdb table lists in-frame clones only, not all of them. The sample consists of roughly 370,000 clones, approximately 92% of them appearing once. Sequenced sample: PBMCs. The receptors originated from a man between 40 and 49 years old with head and neck cancer. Both conserved end residues are part of each CDR3. Fields, in order: V gene, D gene, J gene, clone size, CDR3 protein, CDR3 DNA. D genes are given only for firm matches. A row's size may be missing; if present it is once, few, many or a size class.

V gene: TRBV11-2; D gene: TRBD2; J gene: TRBJ2-7; clone size: -; CDR3 protein: CASSPELAGMSEQYF; CDR3 DNA: TGTGCCAGCAGCCCCGAACTAGCGGGGATGAGCGAGCAGTACTTC
V gene: TRBV6-5; D gene: TRBD1; J gene: TRBJ2-3; clone size: -; CDR3 protein: CASSFGQGADTQYF; CDR3 DNA: TGTGCCAGCAGTTTCGGACAGGGAGCAGATACGCAGTATTTT
V gene: TRBV29-1; D gene: -; J gene: TRBJ2-5; clone size: -; CDR3 protein: CSSMMGRFQETQYF; CDR3 DNA: TGCAGCTCCATGATGGGGAGATTTCAAGAGACCCAGTACTTC
V gene: TRBV7-2; D gene: -; J gene: TRBJ1-3; clone size: -; CDR3 protein: CASSLESGGLGNTIYF; CDR3 DNA: TGTGCCAGCAGCTTAGAATCGGGGGGTCTAGGAAACACCATATATTTT
V gene: TRBV16; D gene: -; J gene: TRBJ1-4; clone size: -; CDR3 protein: CASSQRGGDVEKLFF; CDR3 DNA: TGTGCCAGCAGCCAACGTGGCGGAGATGTTGAAAAACTGTTTTTT
V gene: TRBV5-6; D gene: -; J gene: TRBJ1-2; clone size: -; CDR3 protein: CASSLGDTNIYGYTF; CDR3 DNA: TGTGCCAGCAGCTTAGGAGACACAAATATCTATGGCTACACCTTC
V gene: TRBV5-6; D gene: TRBD1; J gene: TRBJ2-7; clone size: -; CDR3 protein: CASSLGDSTYEQYF; CDR3 DNA: TGTGCCAGCAGCTTGGGGGACAGTACCTACGAGCAGTACTTC
V gene: TRBV27; D gene: TRBD2; J gene: TRBJ2-3; clone size: few; CDR3 protein: CASSPQVLAGGHGTQYF; CDR3 DNA: TGTGCCAGCAGTCCCCAAGTACTAGCGGGGGGGCATGGTACGCAGTATTTT
V gene: TRBV13; D gene: -; J gene: TRBJ1-6; clone size: -; CDR3 protein: CASSLAWRASSYNSPLHF; CDR3 DNA: TGTGCCAGCAGCTTAGCCTGGAGGGCGAGCTCCTATAATTCACCCCTCCACTTT
V gene: TRBV4-3; D gene: TRBD1; J gene: TRBJ1-6; clone size: -; CDR3 protein: CASSPSGTGASPLHF; CDR3 DNA: TGCGCCAGCAGCCCCTCCGGGACAGGGGCTTCACCCCTCCACTTT
V gene: TRBV27; D gene: -; J gene: TRBJ1-2; clone size: -; CDR3 protein: CASSSKGVGYTF; CDR3 DNA: TGTGCCAGCAGTTCAAAAGGGGTTGGCTACACCTTC
V gene: TRBV11-2; D gene: -; J gene: TRBJ2-7; clone size: -; CDR3 protein: CASSLDLSGHSSYEQYF; CDR3 DNA: TGTGCCAGCAGCTTAGACCTTTCGGGACACAGCTCCTACGAGCAGTACTTC
V gene: TRBV7-9; D gene: -; J gene: TRBJ2-3; clone size: -; CDR3 protein: CASSEAVSSTDTQYF; CDR3 DNA: TGTGCCAGCAGTGAAGCAGTATCTAGCACAGATACGCAGTATTTT
V gene: TRBV6-4; D gene: -; J gene: TRBJ1-4; clone size: -; CDR3 protein: CASRPGPNNEKLFF; CDR3 DNA: TGTGCCAGCAGGCCGGGACCGAATAATGAAAAACTGTTTTTT
V gene: TRBV7-2; D gene: -; J gene: TRBJ2-4; clone size: -; CDR3 protein: CASSLQGAKNIQYF; CDR3 DNA: TGTGCCAGCAGCTTACAGGGGGCCAAAAACATTCAGTACTTC
V gene: TRBV24-1; D gene: TRBD1; J gene: TRBJ2-7; clone size: -; CDR3 protein: CATGANDRDRVLFSTYEQYF; CDR3 DNA: TGTGCCACCGGAGCTAACGACCGGGACAGGGTTTTATTTAGCACCTACGAGCAGTACTTC